One sample yielded the 9 T cell receptor beta chains listed below, sequenced in a study of CD4 T cells in relation to SARS-CoV-2 and coronaviruses (dated by TCRdb to the early 2020s). Libraries came from the immunoSEQ multiplex PCR assay. The table comes from immuneACCESS by way of TCRdb, which keeps in-frame sequences with V and J called. Part of the clones is missing from these tables; in studies checked, under half for an unresolved V gene and the rest for unknown reasons. This sample lists 30,000 to 45,000 clones; more than 75% were detected once. The top ten hold roughly 9% of the sample. The sequenced sample consisted of memory CD4+ T cells from PBMCs. Reading the label with the study, this specimen's cell subset or site is: memory (non-naive) CD4+ T cells. Receptors were obtained from an adult with COVID-19.

The chain employs TRBV7-2 and TRBJ2-3, with TRBD2 matching over 11 bases. The junction had 6 bases not matched to a gene; V was cut back by 1 base and J by 3 bases. This CDR3 is built from 17 residues. CDR1 is SGHTA, CDR2 FQGNSA, per germline. CDR3 nucleotide sequence: TGTGCCAGCAGCTTAGTTAGTAGCGGGGGGGGGACAGATACGCAGTATTTT. Encoded protein: CASSLVSSGGGTDTQYF. Complete variable domain (other parts from reference TRBV7-2 and TRBJ2-3): GAGVSQSPSNKVTEKGKDVELRCDPISGHTALYWYRQSLGQGLEFLIYFQGNSAPDKSGLPSDRFSAERTGGSVSTLTIQRTQQEDSAVYLCASSLVSSGGGTDTQYFGPGTRLTVL.

J is TRBJ1-2 and V is TRBV19; tentatively, D is TRBD1 (5 bases). The V end was cut by 0 bases, the J end by 2 bases, with 10 bases between. The CDR3 extends over 15 amino acids. Germline CDR1 is LNHDA and CDR2 is SQIVND (reference sequence). The chain's CDR3 is CASSIDVSGNYGYTF. The CDR3 DNA reads as TGTGCCAGTAGTATAGATGTATCAGGGAACTATGGCTACACCTTC.

The V gene is TRBV21-1, the J gene TRBJ2-5; the table assigns TRBD1, which was not confirmed against the DNA. TRBV21-1 is a pseudogene locus. CDR3 length equals 17 residues. The CDR3 loop is CASGRRDRGRDGETQYF. The CDR3 coding sequence is TGTGCCAGCGGGCGACGGGACAGGGGGCGCGATGGGGAGACCCAGTACTTC.

The chain carries TRBV5-6 and TRBJ2-7; 7 positions agree with TRBD1. Trimming took 4 bases from V and 4 from J; bases not matched to a gene: 8. The CDR3 covers 14 residues. The V gene's germline CDR1 is SGHDT and CDR2 YYEEEE. CDR3 coding DNA: TGTGCCAGCAGCGGGGACAGTCGCTGGTACGAGCAGTACTTC. Protein sequence: CASSGDSRWYEQYF.

The rearrangement uses TRBV5-5 and TRBJ2-3; D is tentatively TRBD1 or TRBD2 (5 bases each). Deletions cut 5 bases from V and 3 bases from J, with 13 bases between. The germline V gene has CDR1 SGHKS and CDR2 YYEKEE (reference sequence). The CDR3 has 14 amino acids. CDR3: CASRPGRTTDTQYF. The CDR3 DNA reads TGTGCCAGCAGACCGGGACGGACTACAGATACGCAGTATTTT.

This clone has just a few counts. This chain uses TRBV7-9 with TRBJ1-4; a weak D match, TRBD1 (6 bases). V was pared by 0 bases and J by 2 bases, with 7 bases between. Germline V gene lookup returns CDR1 SEHNR and CDR2 FQNEAQ (reference sequence). CDR3 length: 15 amino acids. The CDR3 nucleotides are TGTGCCAGCAGCTTAGCGCAGGGGACTAATGAAAAACTGTTTTTT. This codes for CASSLAQGTNEKLFF.

The chain employs TRBV10-3 and TRBJ2-3; 12 bases agree with TRBD1. V lost 1 base, J lost 6 bases, and 5 bases stayed unmatched. CDR1 and CDR2 from the germline V gene are ENHRY and SYGVKD. This CDR3 spans 16 amino acids. CDR3 amino acids: CAISELGQGAGDTQYF. For the CDR3, the DNA is TGTGCCATCAGTGAGTTGGGACAGGGGGCAGGGGATACGCAGTATTTT.

The genes are TRBV10-3 and TRBJ1-6, with D possibly being TRBD1 (5 bases). The germline V and J ends were trimmed by 0 bases and 6 bases, with 12 bases remaining between them. Germline lookup yields CDR1 ENHRY and CDR2 SYGVKD. The CDR3 runs 16 residues. CDR3 loop: CAISESVAGSNSPLHF. CDR3 nucleotides: TGTGCCATCAGTGAGTCTGTGGCAGGGTCTAATTCACCCCTCCACTTT.

Only a few counts were recorded for this clone. The J gene is TRBJ1-1, the V gene TRBV3-1 (or the pseudogene TRBV3-2), with D possibly being TRBD1 (5 bases). Germline CDR1 LGHDT, CDR2 YNNKEL (reference sequence). The V end was cut by 1 base, the J end by 1 base, with 7 bases between. The CDR3 spans 14 residues. This CDR3 is CASSQVGENTEAFF. The CDR3 DNA is TGTGCCAGCAGCCAAGTAGGGGAGAACACTGAAGCTTTCTTT.